The next 6 T cell receptor beta chains were all read from a single sample in a study of response to subunit inactivated influenza vaccine. MiXCR, applied by TCRdb to the RT-PCR reads, yields one record per CDR3 protein. The profile covers about 650,000 distinct CDR3 sequences, with 12% to 15% appearing a single time and 7.6% taken by the ten largest. This specimen consisted of PBMCs from blood, obtained 14 days before vaccination. The receptors stem from a man aged 45-60 years who received an inactivated influenza vaccine.

Only a few counts were recorded for this clonotype. The V and J genes are TRBV12-3 or TRBV12-4 and TRBJ2-3; no reliable D call. The CDR3 consists of 15 residues. The V end was cut by 2 bases, the J end by 0 bases, with 9 bases between. CDR3 sequence (DNA): TGTGCCAGCAGTTTATTTCTACTAAGCACAGATACGCAGTATTTT. Its protein is CASSLFLLSTDTQYF.

This clonotype has ten or more counts. This sequence joins TRBV20-1 and TRBJ2-3; 11 bases fit TRBD2. The CDR3 sequence is 15 residues long. The trim removed 5 bases at V and 9 bases at J, leaving 13 bases unmatched. CDR1 DFQATT and CDR2 SNEGSKA come from the germline V gene (reference sequence). The CDR3 is CSAEGGLAASPTQYF. For the CDR3, the DNA is TGCAGTGCTGAGGGGGGACTAGCGGCTTCTCCAACGCAGTATTTT.

This chain uses TRBV2 with TRBJ2-7; D gene uncertain. Germline CDR1 is SNHLY and CDR2 is FYNNEI. The CDR3 sequence is 14 residues long. V gave up 7 bases and J gave up 1 base, with 14 bases separating them. The CDR3 DNA reads as TGTGCCAGCACCGAGGCCGGCAGATCCTACGAGCAGTACTTC. Its translation: CASTEAGRSYEQYF.

The V gene is TRBV27, the J gene TRBJ2-7; 10 positions agree with TRBD1. The CDR3 sequence is 15 residues long. The V gene's germline CDR1 is MNHEY and CDR2 SMNVEV (reference sequence). V lost 5 bases, J lost 4 bases, and 8 bases stayed unmatched. The CDR3 reads CASSVGQGIQYEQYF. CDR3 DNA sequence: TGTGCCAGCAGTGTGGGACAGGGGATTCAATACGAGCAGTACTTC.

V usage is TRBV7-9 and J usage is TRBJ1-1, with 9 bases fitting TRBD1. The CDR3 sequence is 17 residues long. Per the germline V gene, CDR1 is SEHNR and CDR2 is FQNEAQ (reference sequence). The junction had 12 bases not matched to a gene; V was cut back by 2 bases and J by 5 bases. The CDR3 is CASSLRGTGWRGTEAFF. CDR3 DNA sequence: TGTGCCAGCAGCTTACGGGGGACAGGGTGGAGAGGAACTGAAGCTTTCTTT.

The chain recombines TRBV20-1 with TRBJ2-3; 8 positions agree with TRBD1. Looked up from germline, CDR1 is DFQATT and CDR2 is SNEGSKA (reference sequence). The CDR3 has 14 amino acids. V was pared by 2 bases and J by 6 bases, with 7 bases of the junction left unmatched. CDR3 nucleotide sequence: TGCAGTGCTAGAAGACAGGGGCCAATTGATACGCAGTATTTT. This encodes CSARRQGPIDTQYF.